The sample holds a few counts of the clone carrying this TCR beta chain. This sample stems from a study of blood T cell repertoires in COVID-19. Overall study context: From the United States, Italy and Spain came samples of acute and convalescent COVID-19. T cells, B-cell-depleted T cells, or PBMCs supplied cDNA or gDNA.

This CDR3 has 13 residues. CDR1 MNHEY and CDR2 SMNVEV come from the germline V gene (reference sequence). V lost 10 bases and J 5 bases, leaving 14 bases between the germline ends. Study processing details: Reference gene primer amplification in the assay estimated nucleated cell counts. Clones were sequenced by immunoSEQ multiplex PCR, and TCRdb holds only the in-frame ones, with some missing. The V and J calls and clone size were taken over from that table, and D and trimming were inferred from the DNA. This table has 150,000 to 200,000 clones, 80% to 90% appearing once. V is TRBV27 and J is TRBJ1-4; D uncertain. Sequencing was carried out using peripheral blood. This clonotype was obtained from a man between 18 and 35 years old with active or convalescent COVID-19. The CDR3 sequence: CATSWRENEKLFF. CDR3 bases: TGTGCCACCTCCTGGCGGGAGAATGAAAAACTGTTTTTT.